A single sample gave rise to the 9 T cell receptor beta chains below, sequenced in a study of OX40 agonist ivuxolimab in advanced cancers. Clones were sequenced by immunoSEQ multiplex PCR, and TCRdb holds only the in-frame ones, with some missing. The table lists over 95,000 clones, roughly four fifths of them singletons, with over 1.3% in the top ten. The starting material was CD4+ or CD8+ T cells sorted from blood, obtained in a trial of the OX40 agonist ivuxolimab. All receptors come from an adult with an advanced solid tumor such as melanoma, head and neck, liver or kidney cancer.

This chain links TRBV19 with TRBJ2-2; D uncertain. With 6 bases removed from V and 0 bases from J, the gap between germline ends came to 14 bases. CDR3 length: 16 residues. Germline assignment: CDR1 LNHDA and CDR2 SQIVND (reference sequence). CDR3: CASRSNFPSNTGELFF. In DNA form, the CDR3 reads TGTGCCAGTAGATCCAACTTCCCATCGAACACCGGGGAGCTGTTTTTT.

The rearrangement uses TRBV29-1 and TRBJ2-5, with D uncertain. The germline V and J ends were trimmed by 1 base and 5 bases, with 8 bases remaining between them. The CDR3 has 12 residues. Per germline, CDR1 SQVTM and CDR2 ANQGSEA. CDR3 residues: CSVEGPWETQYF. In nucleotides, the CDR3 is TGCAGCGTTGAAGGACCTTGGGAGACCCAGTACTTC.

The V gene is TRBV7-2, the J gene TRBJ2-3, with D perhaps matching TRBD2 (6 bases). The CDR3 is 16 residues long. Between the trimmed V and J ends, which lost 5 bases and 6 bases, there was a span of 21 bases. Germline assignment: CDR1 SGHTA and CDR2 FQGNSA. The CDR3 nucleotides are TGTGCCAGCAGCCAGAGACGCGGACTAACTCTTGATACGCAGTATTTT. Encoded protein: CASSQRRGLTLDTQYF.

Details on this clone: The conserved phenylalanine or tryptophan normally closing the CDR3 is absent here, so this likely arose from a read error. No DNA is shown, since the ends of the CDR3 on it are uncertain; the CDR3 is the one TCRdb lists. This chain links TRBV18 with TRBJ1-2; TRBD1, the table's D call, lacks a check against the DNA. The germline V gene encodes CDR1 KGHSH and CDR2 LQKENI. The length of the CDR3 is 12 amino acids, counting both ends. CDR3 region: CASSPDRVLLVV.

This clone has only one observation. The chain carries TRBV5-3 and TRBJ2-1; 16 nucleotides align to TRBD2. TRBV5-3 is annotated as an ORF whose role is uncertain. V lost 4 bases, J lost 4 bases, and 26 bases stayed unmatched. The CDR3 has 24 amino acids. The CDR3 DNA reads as TGTGCCAGAAGCCTCCCGGTCGGTCCCCCGCACCCGGGACTAGCGGGAGGGCCTTACAATGAGCAGTTCTTC. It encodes CARSLPVGPPHPGLAGGPYNEQFF.

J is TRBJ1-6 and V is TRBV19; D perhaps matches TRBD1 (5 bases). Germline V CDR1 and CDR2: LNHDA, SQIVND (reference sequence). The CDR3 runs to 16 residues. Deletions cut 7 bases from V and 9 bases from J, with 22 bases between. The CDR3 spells CASNPGRGVGLSPLHF. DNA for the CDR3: TGTGCCAGTAATCCCGGTCGGGGGGTCGGTCTTTCACCCCTCCACTTT.

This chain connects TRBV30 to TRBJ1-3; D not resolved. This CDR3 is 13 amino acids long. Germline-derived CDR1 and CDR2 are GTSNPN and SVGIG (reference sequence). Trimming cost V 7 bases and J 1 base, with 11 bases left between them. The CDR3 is CASSTPSGNTIYF. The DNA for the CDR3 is TGTGCCTCCTCTACACCTTCTGGAAACACCATATATTTT. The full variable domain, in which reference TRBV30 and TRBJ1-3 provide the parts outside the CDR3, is SQTIHQWPATLVQPVGSPLSLECTVEGTSNPNLYWYRQAAGRGLQLLFYSVGIGQISSEVPQNLSASRPQDRQFILSSKKLLLSDSGFYLCASSTPSGNTIYFGEGSWLTVV.

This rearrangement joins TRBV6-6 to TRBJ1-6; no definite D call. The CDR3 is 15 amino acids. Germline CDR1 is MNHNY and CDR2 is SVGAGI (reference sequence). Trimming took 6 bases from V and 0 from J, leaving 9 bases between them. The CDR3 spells CASRDGSSYNSPLHF. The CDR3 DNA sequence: TGTGCCAGCAGGGACGGGAGCTCCTATAATTCACCCCTCCACTTT.

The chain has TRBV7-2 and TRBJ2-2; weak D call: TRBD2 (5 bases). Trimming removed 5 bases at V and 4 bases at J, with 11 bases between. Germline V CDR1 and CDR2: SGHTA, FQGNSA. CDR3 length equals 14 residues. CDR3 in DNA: TGTGCCAGCAGCCGGGATGGACGCACCGGGGAGCTGTTTTTT. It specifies CASSRDGRTGELFF.